This is a list of T cell receptor beta chains from one sample in a study of OX40 agonist ivuxolimab in advanced cancers. Profiling relied on immunoSEQ multiplex PCR, and the TCRdb table lists in-frame clones only, not all of them. The sample consists of 65,000 to 85,000 clones, roughly 92% of them appearing once. The input for sequencing was CD4+ or CD8+ T cells sorted from blood, taken in a trial of the OX40 agonist ivuxolimab. These TCRs come from an adult with an advanced solid tumor such as melanoma, head and neck, liver or kidney cancer. CDR3s include the opening cysteine and the closing phenylalanine or tryptophan. A D gene is named only where the DNA matches it firmly. Clone size, where shown, is once, few, many, or a class for clones that have expanded.

d_call | j_call | clone_size | v_call | cdr3_nt | cdr3_aa
TRBD1 | TRBJ1-1 | . | TRBV6-5 | TGTGCCAGCAGAACGGACAGGTCCGGAGCTTTCTTT | CASRTDRSGAFF
. | TRBJ2-5 | . | TRBV5-8 | TGTGCCAGCAGCTCCACACAAGAGACCCAGTACTTC | CASSSTQETQYF
. | TRBJ1-5 | . | TRBV30 | TGTGCCTGGAGTGTACGCGGGGGGCTGAAGCAGCCCCAGCATTTT | CAWSVRGGLKQPQHF
. | TRBJ2-4 | . | TRBV6-6 | TGTGCCAGCAGTTTACAGGAGCACATTCAGTACTTC | CASSLQEHIQYF
. | TRBJ1-1 | . | TRBV11-3 | TGTGCCAGCAGGAATACGGGGGGGAACACTGAAGCTTTCTTT | CASRNTGGNTEAFF
TRBD2 | TRBJ2-3 | . | TRBV12-5 | TGTGCTAGTGGCGCCGGACTAGCGGGGCCAGATACGCAGTATTTT | CASGAGLAGPDTQYF
. | TRBJ1-5 | . | TRBV19 | TGTGCCAGTACCGACAGTTCAGCAGGTCAGCCCCAGCATTTT | CASTDSSAGQPQHF
. | TRBJ1-1 | few | TRBV18 | TGTGCCAGCTCACCGACAATGAACACTGAAGCTTTCTTT | CASSPTMNTEAFF
. | TRBJ2-7 | . | TRBV30 | TGTGCCTGGAGCAAAACCGGGACTTTGGGACGGGAGCAGTACTTC | CAWSKTGTLGREQYF
. | TRBJ2-7 | . | TRBV7-9 | TGTGCCAGCAGCTCCCCTAGACCCTCCTACGAGCAGTACTTC | CASSSPRPSYEQYF
. | TRBJ2-3 | few | TRBV28 | TGTGCCAGCGGTCCCCAGAGGGCCACAGATACGCAGTATTTT | CASGPQRATDTQYF
TRBD2 | TRBJ2-7 | . | TRBV11-2 | TGTGCCAGCAGCCTAATCACTAGCGGAACCGCGGGAGTGCAGTACTTC | CASSLITSGTAGVQYF
. | TRBJ2-6 | . | TRBV10-1 | TGCGCCAGCAGTGATCGGACCGGTGGTGTCCTGACTTTC | CASSDRTGGVLTF
. | TRBJ1-2 | . | TRBV7-8 | TGTGCCAGCACAAGTGGATTAAGAGGATTCTATGGCTACACCTTC | CASTSGLRGFYGYTF
TRBD2 | TRBJ2-1 | . | TRBV30 | TGTGCCTGGAGCGGACTAGTCCCGGATGAGCAGTTCTTC | CAWSGLVPDEQFF
TRBD2 | TRBJ2-1 | . | TRBV6-1 | TGTGCCAGCAGTGTCAGGCTAGCGGGAGCCAATGAGCAGTTCTTC | CASSVRLAGANEQFF
TRBD2 | TRBJ2-7 | . | TRBV11-2 | TGTGCCAGCAGCTTAACTAGCGGCTCCTACGAGCAGTACTTC | CASSLTSGSYEQYF